The source of this T cell receptor beta chain is a study of blood T cells in healthy people across ages. CDR1 is MDHEN and CDR2 is SYDVKM in the germline V gene. The V end was cut by 7 bases, the J end by 4 bases, with 8 bases between. CDR3 length: 12 amino acids. Total RNA, at least 5 micrograms per sample, came from PBMCs. The use of a sample-barcoded 5' primer and a J-beta primer mix characterized a second PCR of roughly 6 to 11 cycles. TCRdb re-called the 5' RACE reads through MiXCR, storing one row per CDR3 protein. The data show 850,000 to 950,000 distinct CDR3 sequences, 29% seen once. The origin of this receptor is an elderly woman in good health. This sequence joins TRBV28 and TRBJ2-1; D may be TRBD1 (5 bases). Sequencing input: blood. CDR3 bases: TGTGCCAGCAACACAGGTTACAATGAGCAGTTCTTC. It specifies CASNTGYNEQFF.